The 6 T cell receptor beta chains presented below share a single source sample, sequenced in a study of molecular identifiers for immune sequencing clone quantification. TCRdb used MiXCR to reprocess the PCR reads, holding one entry per CDR3 protein. The sample records about 640,000 distinct CDR3 sequences, just under 20% being singletons. Input material: naive CD8+ T cells from blood, with Jurkat cell RNA spiked in. Indicated subset: FACS-sorted CD8+CD4-CCR7+CD45RA+ naive T cells. Receptors originate from a human donor in good health. Some libraries in this study had Jurkat cell RNA spiked in.

This clonotype has just a few counts. This chain uses TRBV18 with TRBJ1-1; maybe TRBD1 (5 bases). The CDR3 spans 14 residues. Germline assignment: CDR1 KGHSH and CDR2 LQKENI. Trimming took 3 bases from V and 4 from J, leaving 12 bases between them. Written as DNA, the CDR3 is TGTGCCAGCTCACCTCGGGGCGGGGTCACTGAAGCTTTCTTT. Protein: CASSPRGGVTEAFF.

This clonotype has just a few counts. This may come from a read error, since a much larger clone is one base off. The chain is built from TRBV12-5 and TRBJ2-4, with D possibly called TRBD1 or TRBD2 (5 bases each). The CDR3 sequence is 16 residues long. Germline CDR1 reads LGHNT; CDR2 reads FRNRAP. V lost 6 bases, J lost 3 bases, and 18 bases lay in between. The chain's CDR3 is CASGPQGLGVKNIQYF. The CDR3 bases are TGTGCTAGTGGACCCCAAGGACTGGGGGTCAAAAACATTCAGTACTTC. Together with reference TRBV12-5 and TRBJ2-4, the CDR3 gives the full variable domain: DARVTQTPRHKVTEMGQEVTMRCQPILGHNTVFWYRQTMMQGLELLAYFRNRAPLDDSGMPKDRFSAEMPDATLATLKIQPSEPRDSAVYFCASGPQGLGVKNIQYFGAGTRLSVL.

The sample holds a few counts of this clonotype. The rearrangement joins TRBV6-6 to TRBJ1-1; D is perhaps TRBD1 (5 bases). The CDR3 length is 14 residues. Germline V gives CDR1 MNHNY, CDR2 SVGAGI (reference sequence). Between the trimmed V and J ends, which lost 4 bases and 5 bases, there was a span of 14 bases. As DNA, the CDR3 is TGTGCCAGCAGTTCATCCGGGACTTCAACTGAAGCTTTCTTT. This encodes CASSSSGTSTEAFF.

This clonotype was seen a few times. This chain uses TRBV4-1 with TRBJ2-7, with TRBD1 matching 7 bases. V was pared by 3 bases and J by 3 bases, with 2 bases of the junction left unmatched. CDR1 and CDR2 from the germline V gene are MGHRA and YSYEKL. The CDR3 length is 13 residues. CDR3: CASSHTGDYEQYF. CDR3 nucleotide sequence: TGCGCCAGCAGCCACACAGGGGACTACGAGCAGTACTTC.

This clonotype occurred many times. J is TRBJ2-1 and V is TRBV18; TRBD1 or TRBD2 may be the D gene (5 bases each). Germline values: CDR1 KGHSH, CDR2 LQKENI. Trimming pared 4 bases from V and 9 bases from J, leaving 19 bases between. The CDR3 loop spans 15 amino acids. CDR3 residues: CASSQIPGPVREQFF. CDR3 DNA sequence: TGTGCCAGCTCACAAATACCGGGGCCCGTGCGTGAGCAGTTCTTC. The entire variable domain, with the rest obtained from reference TRBV18 and TRBJ2-1, is as follows: NAGVMQNPRHLVRRRGQEARLRCSPMKGHSHVYWYRQLPEEGLKFMVYLQKENIIDESGMPKERFSAEFPKEGPSILRIQQVVRGDSAAYFCASSQIPGPVREQFFGPGTRLTVL.

This clonotype was counted between two and nine times. CDR3 nucleotide sequence: TGTGCCAGCAGCCATCGGACTAGCGGGACAACGTACGAGCAGTACTTC. Translation gives CASSHRTSGTTYEQYF. This rearrangement joins TRBV21-1 to TRBJ2-7; whether TRBD2, the table's D call, matches the DNA was not checked. TRBV21-1 has pseudogene status. This CDR3 spans 16 amino acids.